The clone carrying this T cell receptor (beta chain) was detected ten times or more. This record belongs to a study of T-cell reconstitution after alpha-beta-depleted transplantation in children. Unique molecular identifiers were incorporated into the prepared TCRbeta library. MiXCR, applied by TCRdb to the PCR reads, yields one record per CDR3 protein. The table shows fewer than 120,000 distinct CDR3 sequences, with 10% occurring only once. The V and J ends lost 0 bases and 4 bases, in that order; junction bases with no gene match: 5. Germline lookup yields CDR1 LGHDT and CDR2 YNNKEL (reference sequence). The CDR3 has 15 amino acids.

Sequencing used PBMCs from the stem cell graft donor, obtained from the stem cell graft. The clonotype was recovered from a human donor who donated a stem cell graft to a child with acute lymphoblastic leukemia. The chain links TRBV3-1 to TRBJ1-2; 7 bases line up with TRBD1. As DNA, the CDR3 is TGTGCCAGCAGCCAAGAGTCAGGGGGATGCTATGGCTACACCTTC. Translated: CASSQESGGCYGYTF.